This TCR beta chain was captured in a study of graft-versus-host responses after intestinal transplantation (dated by TCRdb to the early 2020s). Study-wide context: The transplants that recipients got were multivisceral, liver-intestinal, or isolated intestinal. All recipients received anti-thymocyte globulin induction followed by maintenance tacrolimus and steroids for 3 to 4 years. After intestinal transplantation, graft-versus-host and host-versus-graft alloreactive T cell clones were followed in the graft, circulation and bone marrow using bulk TCR-beta CDR3 sequencing. To identify alloreactive clones, pre-transplant mixed lymphocyte reaction products were sequenced and compared with unstimulated pre-transplant donor and recipient T cells. Of the roughly 26 intestinal transplant recipients enrolled in the cohort, one of whom was a retransplant, 3 patients without pretransplant specimens were excluded. Donor T cell macrochimerism was defined as a peak of at least 4% donor T cells among recipient peripheral blood mononuclear cells. Samples from three later patients were sequenced in-house on an Illumina MiSeq with MiXCR processing rather than by the commercial service. What the research found in general, with its limitations: The conclusions were limited by the relatively low number and heterogeneity of the intestinal transplant patients. High GvH to HvG T cell clonal ratios were observed in the allografts of patients with donor T cell macrochimerism. Early after transplant, peak levels of circulating GvH clones were associated with declines in HvG clones. GvH clones were found in recipient bone marrow, and some of the GvH clones appeared earlier in ileal mucosa or blood, which is consistent with an intestinal mucosal origin.

Bone marrow was aspirated after transplant from the posterior iliac crest or another site chosen by the physician. Receptor amplification or capture employed the immunoSEQ multiplex PCR assay. Adaptive Biotechnologies carried out high-throughput TCR-beta CDR3 sequencing of genomic DNA for most patients. Regarding the original processing steps: Adaptive's ImmunoSEQ software supplied the TCR sequencing data for 15 to 20 patients, while MiXCR and VDJtools were used to process a few other patients. CDR3 nucleotide sequences shared between donor and recipient were removed because the origin of such sequences could not be assigned. At least 2-fold expansion over unstimulated cells and a minimum CFSE-low frequency of 0.002% (template counts) or 0.001% (read counts) were required for clones to be classified as alloreactive. A clone was considered mappable if detected in the sequenced pre-transplant spleen, lymph node, or MLR CFSE-low populations of the donor or recipient. Cumulative frequency of alloreactive clones was calculated as a percentage of all sequences weighted by copy number. The clones in this table, taken by TCRdb from immuneACCESS, are in-frame only. Not every clone is retained; where verified, under half of the shortfall comes from an unresolved V gene, and the cause of the rest is unknown. V and J calls and clone size are copied from that table; D and trimming were computed from the DNA. Here the sample has about 3,200 clones; roughly 91% occur a single time. The ten top clones hold around 4.1% of the sample.

Ends trimmed: V by 0 bases, J by 2 bases; bases unmatched to a gene: 8. The CDR3 covers 18 residues, taking in both the cysteine and the phenylalanine. The entry retains the CDR3 DNA only, 54 bases that are in frame from base 1. According to the germline V gene (reference sequence), CDR1 reads LNHNV and CDR2 reads YYDKDF. As concerns this clone: Its antigen specificity is not known. No base quality values were provided; no much bigger clone lies one nucleotide off.

The input for sequencing was bone marrow, taken more than 350 days after transplant. The V and J segments used are TRBV15 and TRBJ1-3; TRBD1 matches 9 bases in the middle. This sequence originates from a human patient who received an intestinal transplant, so some T cells may come from the graft donor. This receptor carries the CDR3 CATSRDSWDRVAGNTIYF. At the DNA level, the sequence is TGTGCCACCAGCAGAGATTCTTGGGACAGGGTAGCTGGAAACACCATATATTTT.